This TCR beta chain was observed in a study of T cells in Graves' hyperthyroidism and ophthalmopathy. Study-wide points: Most clonotypes expanded in the thyroid (above 0.001) were also present in blood.

Diagnosis relied on clinical symptoms, serum thyroxine and TRAb, thyroid ultrasound and orbital computed tomography. PBMCs came from 7.5 to 10 ml fresh peripheral blood. For this clonotype: Its antigen remains unidentified.

Amplification of TCR beta CDR3 regions was performed using RNA transcripts as template. Initially, a first-round RT-PCR of the TCR CDR3 employed the HTBI primer set. TCRdb reprocessed the multiplex PCR reads with MiXCR, giving one entry per CDR3 protein. The table shows under 250,000 distinct CDR3 sequences, with over 20% occurring only once. Sequences were obtained from blood. This sequence was found in a woman between 40 and 55 years old with Graves' ophthalmopathy.

CDR3 bases: TGTGCCAGCGGTAGGGTTCTCTACGAGCAGTACTTC. Amino acids: CASGRVLYEQYF. The V call is TRBV28, the J call TRBJ2-7; D is undetermined. From germline, CDR1 is MDHEN and CDR2 SYDVKM. The CDR3 sequence is 12 residues long. V shed 8 bases and J shed 3 bases, with 11 bases lying between them.